Below are 32 T cell receptor beta chains sequenced from a single sample in a study of shared clonotypes between healthy human individuals. Assay: immunoSEQ multiplex PCR; the TCRdb copy retains only in-frame clones and omits some. This sample has about 2.3 million clones; over 85% occur once, and the top ten carry 0.3% to 0.4%. The sequenced sample consisted of naive CD4+ T cells from PBMCs. Subset noted: CD45RA+ positively selected. These TCRs come from a man in his late teens or twenties in good health. Some clones in this sample may be carry-over from other donors' samples.

V is TRBV5-6 and J is TRBJ2-2; TRBD1 might be the D (6 bases). V was shortened by 4 bases and J by 4 bases, with 17 bases between the two germline ends. Germline CDR1 SGHDT, CDR2 YYEEEE. The CDR3 sequence is 16 residues long. The CDR3 nucleotides are TGTGCCAGCAGCCATCTCCCACAGGGTGTCACCGGGGAGCTGTTTTTT. The encoded protein is CASSHLPQGVTGELFF.

This chain uses TRBV2 with TRBJ2-1; no definite D call. This CDR3 comprises 18 residues. Trimming removed 4 bases at V and 8 bases at J, with 27 bases between. Germline V CDR1 and CDR2: SNHLY, FYNNEI. The CDR3 DNA follows: TGTGCCAGCAGTGCTCCGCTCTCCCCGGGCCCCCGGACCGATGAGCAGTTCTTC. Residues: CASSAPLSPGPRTDEQFF. The full variable domain, its missing parts supplied by reference TRBV2 and TRBJ2-1, is EPEVTQTPSHQVTQMGQEVILRCVPISNHLYFYWYRQILGQKVEFLVSFYNNEISEKSEIFDDQFSVERPDGSNFTLKIRSTKLEDSAMYFCASSAPLSPGPRTDEQFFGPGTRLTVL.

This sequence joins TRBV5-1 and TRBJ1-1; 11 bases agree with TRBD1. The germline gives CDR1 SGHRS, CDR2 YFSETQ. V lost 5 bases to trimming and J lost 0 bases; unmatched junction nucleotides: 6. The CDR3 has 16 residues. The CDR3 DNA follows: TGCGCCAGCAGAACCGGACAGGGGGCCATGAACACTGAAGCTTTCTTT. Its translation is CASRTGQGAMNTEAFF.

The gene calls are TRBV11-3 and TRBJ2-5; a weak D match, TRBD1 (7 bases). CDR3 length equals 13 residues. The V gene lost 1 base and the J gene lost 5 bases, with 8 bases spanning the gap. Germline-derived CDR1 and CDR2 are SGHNT and YENEEA. The CDR3 reads CASSLAGGETQYF. As DNA, the CDR3 is TGTGCCAGCAGCTTAGCAGGGGGGGAGACCCAGTACTTC.

J is TRBJ1-1 and V is TRBV19; no clear D. CDR1 is LNHDA, CDR2 SQIVND, per germline (reference sequence). This CDR3 has 13 residues. Trimming stripped 3 bases from V and 3 bases from J, with 8 bases between. CDR3 nucleotide sequence: TGTGCCAGTAGTATTGAGACGGACACTGAAGCTTTCTTT. Translated: CASSIETDTEAFF. The variable domain in full, completed from reference TRBV19 and TRBJ1-1, reads DGGITQSPKYLFRKEGQNVTLSCEQNLNHDAMYWYRQDPGQGLRLIYYSQIVNDFQKGDIAEGYSVSREKKESFPLTVTSAQKNPTAFYLCASSIETDTEAFFGQGTRLTVV.

The J gene is TRBJ1-2, the V gene TRBV7-3; tentatively, D is TRBD1 (5 bases). The V end lost 0 bases, the J end lost 0 bases, and 8 bases lay between the germline ends. The CDR3 contains 15 residues. CDR1 is SGHTA, CDR2 FQGTGA, per germline. The CDR3 coding sequence is TGTGCCAGCAGCTTAACAGGGACCGCTAACTATGGCTACACCTTC. This encodes CASSLTGTANYGYTF.

V usage is TRBV5-1 and J usage is TRBJ2-5; TRBD2 aligns across 7 bases. V was clipped by 4 bases and J by 3 bases; unmatched bases: 9. Per the germline V gene, CDR1 is SGHRS and CDR2 is YFSETQ. The CDR3 contains 15 residues. CDR3 nucleotide sequence: TGCGCCAGCAGCCCGGGGAGCGGGACCAAAGAGACCCAGTACTTC. It codes for CASSPGSGTKETQYF. The full variable domain, its missing parts supplied by reference TRBV5-1 and TRBJ2-5, is KAGVTQTPRYLIKTRGQQVTLSCSPISGHRSVSWYQQTPGQGLQFLFEYFSETQRNKGNFPGRFSGRQFSNSRSEMNVSTLELGDSALYLCASSPGSGTKETQYFGPGTRLLVL.

The chain has TRBV5-4 and TRBJ2-2, with D possibly being TRBD2 (7 bases). CDR3 length equals 16 residues. Trimming took off 1 base at V and 6 bases at J, with 16 bases between the two ends. The germline gives CDR1 SGHNT, CDR2 YYREEE (reference sequence). CDR3 region: CASSLRGAGTPGELFF. As DNA, the CDR3 is TGTGCCAGCAGCTTGCGGGGGGCAGGCACTCCCGGGGAGCTGTTTTTT.

Note on this clone: Other nucleotide sequences in the sample specify the same CDR3. The chain has TRBV28 and TRBJ2-1, with D unclear. V was trimmed by 2 bases and J by 6 bases, leaving 2 bases between them. Germline CDR1 reads MDHEN; CDR2 reads SYDVKM. The CDR3 runs to 11 residues. The CDR3 DNA is TGTGCCAGCAGTTTAATCAATGAGCAGTTCTTC. Translated: CASSLINEQFF.

This rearrangement joins TRBV10-3 to TRBJ1-1, with a weak D call TRBD1 (5 bases). V was trimmed by 10 bases and J by 4 bases, leaving 13 bases between them. The CDR3 runs 12 residues. Germline CDR1 and CDR2: ENHRY and SYGVKD. CDR3 coding DNA: TGTGCCACCTCAGGGCTGGGCACTGAAGCTTTCTTT. This sequence encodes CATSGLGTEAFF.

The chain combines TRBV7-3 with TRBJ2-3; D may be TRBD1 (6 bases). Germline values: CDR1 SGHTA, CDR2 FQGTGA. V lost 5 bases, J lost 1 base, and 7 bases lay in between. This CDR3 contains 13 residues. The CDR3 here is CASSKGGTDTQYF. The DNA for the CDR3 is TGTGCCAGCAGCAAGGGGGGCACAGATACGCAGTATTTT.

The CDR3 region is CASSRGGGDTQYF. The DNA for the CDR3 is TGTGCCAGCAGCCGGGGAGGAGGAGATACGCAGTATTTT. The chain has TRBV6-5 and TRBJ2-3; TRBD2 might be the D (6 bases). Trimming removed 6 bases at V and 5 bases at J, with 12 bases between. CDR1 MNHEY and CDR2 SVGAGI come from the germline V gene. The CDR3 extends over 13 amino acids.

The V call is TRBV19, the J call TRBJ1-3, with D uncertain. The CDR3 extends over 14 amino acids. V lost 6 bases and J 0 bases, leaving 9 bases between the germline ends. Germline CDR1 reads LNHDA; CDR2 reads SQIVND (reference sequence). The chain's CDR3 is CASSSGSSGNTIYF. The CDR3 nucleotides read TGTGCCAGTAGCAGCGGGAGCTCTGGAAACACCATATATTTT.

This sequence joins TRBV7-9 and TRBJ1-5; TRBD1 is a possible D gene (5 bases). This CDR3 has 17 residues. The germline CDR1 and CDR2 sequences are SEHNR and FQNEAQ (reference sequence). V shed 3 bases and J shed 4 bases, with 19 bases lying between them. The CDR3 nucleotides read TGTGCCAGCAGCTTCCCCTACCCTAAGGGACTTAATCAGCCCCAGCATTTT. Its protein is CASSFPYPKGLNQPQHF.

This clone was detected once. The V call is TRBV5-1, the J call TRBJ2-3; 11 bases align to TRBD2. CDR3 length equals 16 residues. The junction had 5 bases not matched to a gene; V was cut back by 5 bases and J by 0 bases. CDR1 SGHRS and CDR2 YFSETQ come from the germline V gene. The CDR3 region is CASRKGTSGSTDTQYF. The CDR3 DNA reads as TGCGCCAGCAGGAAAGGGACTAGCGGAAGCACAGATACGCAGTATTTT.

The chain joins TRBV25-1 to TRBJ2-3, with D perhaps TRBD1 or TRBD2 (6 bases each). Deletions cut 0 bases from V and 0 bases from J, with 10 bases between. Germline V gene data show CDR1 as MGHDK and CDR2 as SYGVNS. CDR3 length: 16 amino acids. CDR3 residues: CASSEYRGTSTDTQYF. The DNA for the CDR3 is TGTGCCAGCAGTGAATATAGGGGGACTAGCACAGATACGCAGTATTTT.

V usage is TRBV11-1 and J usage is TRBJ2-7; weak D call: TRBD2 (6 bases). The V end was cut by 6 bases, the J end by 0 bases, with 15 bases between. Germline V CDR1 and CDR2: SGHAT, FQDESV (reference sequence). This CDR3 has 15 amino acids. CDR3 nucleotides: TGTGCCAGCAGTTTATTTAGCGGTGACTCCTACGAGCAGTACTTC. Protein product: CASSLFSGDSYEQYF.

The chain joins TRBV10-2 to TRBJ2-7, with 12 bases matching TRBD2. The CDR3 loop spans 17 amino acids. V was clipped by 6 bases and J by 5 bases; unmatched bases: 14. Germline CDR1 WSHSY, CDR2 SAAADI. CDR3 region: CASRARETSGRAHEQYF. The CDR3 DNA sequence: TGCGCCAGCAGAGCCCGGGAGACTAGCGGGAGAGCCCACGAGCAGTACTTC.

The V gene is TRBV19, the J gene TRBJ1-4; perhaps TRBD1 as D (5 bases). Trimming left V 4 bases short and J 5 bases short, with 14 bases between. The CDR3 consists of 15 residues. Per germline, CDR1 LNHDA and CDR2 SQIVND (reference sequence). CDR3 bases: TGTGCCAGTAGTAGGGTTGGACGGACAAATGAAAAACTGTTTTTT. Amino acids: CASSRVGRTNEKLFF.

CDR3 sequence reads: CASSLRSQSDEKLFF. Here the CDR3 DNA reads TGCGCCAGCAGCTTGAGGAGTCAGTCAGATGAAAAACTGTTTTTT. The genes are TRBV5-1 and TRBJ1-4; D not resolved. From germline, CDR1 is SGHRS and CDR2 YFSETQ. The CDR3 extends over 15 amino acids. V lost 1 base and J 6 bases, leaving 13 bases between the germline ends.

The chain combines TRBV9 with TRBJ2-2, with a weak D call TRBD2 (5 bases). Trimming stripped 3 bases from V and 3 bases from J, with 18 bases between. Per germline, CDR1 SGDLS and CDR2 YYNGEE. This CDR3 spans 17 amino acids. CDR3 DNA sequence: TGTGCCAGCAGCGAGACCATTGAGGGCCCAGACACCGGGGAGCTGTTTTTT. Translated: CASSETIEGPDTGELFF.

The chain has TRBV27 and TRBJ2-5; maybe TRBD1 (6 bases). CDR3 length: 14 residues. The V gene's germline CDR1 is MNHEY and CDR2 SMNVEV (reference sequence). Between the trimmed V and J ends, which lost 1 base and 4 bases, there was a span of 10 bases. In DNA, the CDR3 is TGTGCCAGCAGTTTATTTCAGGGGCGAGAGACCCAGTACTTC. It yields the protein CASSLFQGRETQYF.

The chain has TRBV6-6 and TRBJ2-1; possible D gene TRBD1, 5 bases. V lost 7 bases and J lost 1, with 11 bases in between. The CDR3 sequence is 14 residues long. Germline V gene lookup returns CDR1 MNHNY and CDR2 SVGAGI (reference sequence). As DNA, the CDR3 is TGTGCCAGCACCCCGACAGTTTCCTACAATGAGCAGTTCTTC. Its protein product is CASTPTVSYNEQFF.

The chain recombines TRBV5-6 with TRBJ1-4; D unclear. This CDR3 has 15 residues. Germline CDR1 reads SGHDT; CDR2 reads YYEEEE. Trimming stripped 4 bases from V and 0 bases from J, with 10 bases between. CDR3 in amino acids: CASSTTGSTNEKLFF. The CDR3 bases are TGTGCCAGCAGCACGACCGGGTCAACTAATGAAAAACTGTTTTTT.

This chain uses TRBV2 with TRBJ2-5; D ambiguous. Germline V gives CDR1 SNHLY, CDR2 FYNNEI. CDR3 length: 16 residues. Trimming removed 0 bases from V and 8 bases from J, with 19 bases in between. The CDR3 sequence is CASSEARSRPGVTQYF. The CDR3, as DNA: TGTGCCAGCAGTGAAGCGCGTTCCAGGCCCGGAGTTACCCAGTACTTC.

The V call is TRBV18, the J call TRBJ2-2; the match to TRBD2 covers 11 bases. The CDR3 spans 15 residues. V lost 3 bases to trimming and J lost 6 bases; unmatched junction nucleotides: 3. Germline V lookup: CDR1 KGHSH, CDR2 LQKENI. The CDR3 DNA reads as TGTGCCAGCTCACCGGGACTAGCGGACCCCGGGGAGCTGTTTTTT. Encoded protein: CASSPGLADPGELFF.

J is TRBJ2-2 and V is TRBV28, with 7 bases that match TRBD1. Germline V gene sequence: CDR1 MDHEN, CDR2 SYDVKM. Trimming removed 6 bases from V and 2 bases from J; junction bases left unmatched: 9. This CDR3 is built from 16 residues. The CDR3 nucleotides read TGTGCCAGCAGGTTCGGGACAGACTCAAACACCGGGGAGCTGTTTTTT. It is translated as CASRFGTDSNTGELFF.

This chain uses TRBV11-1 with TRBJ2-3; unclear D gene. Trimming took off 11 bases at V and 2 bases at J, with 14 bases between the two ends. The CDR3 is 13 residues long. The V gene's germline CDR1 is SGHAT and CDR2 FQDESV (reference sequence). In DNA form, the CDR3 reads TGTGCCGGCTCCCGAGGCCCCACAGATACGCAGTATTTT. This gives the protein CAGSRGPTDTQYF.

The rearrangement joins TRBV28 to TRBJ2-3, with 7 nucleotides matching TRBD2. Germline V gene sequence: CDR1 MDHEN, CDR2 SYDVKM. Trimming cost V 4 bases and J 6 bases; bases outside gene matches: 4. The CDR3 contains 13 residues. CDR3 nucleotides: TGTGCCAGCAGTTCCCATAGCGGGGATACGCAGTATTTT. Protein sequence: CASSSHSGDTQYF.

This clone was seen a single time. The rearrangement uses TRBV7-8 and TRBJ1-3; maybe TRBD1 (5 bases). Germline V gives CDR1 SGHVS, CDR2 FQNEAQ. The germline V and J ends were trimmed by 1 base and 0 bases, with 16 bases remaining between them. The CDR3 is 18 amino acids. DNA of the CDR3: TGTGCCAGCAGCTTAGGGGGCCTCGAAGGCCACTCTGGAAACACCATATATTTT. As protein: CASSLGGLEGHSGNTIYF.

The chain uses TRBV5-4 and TRBJ2-7; a weak D match, TRBD2 (6 bases). Germline-derived CDR1 and CDR2 are SGHNT and YYREEE (reference sequence). Trimming removed 0 bases from V and 6 bases from J, with 13 bases in between. This CDR3 comprises 14 residues. CDR3 nucleotides: TGTGCCAGCAGCTTGGTGGGCGGGATTAGCGAGCAGTACTTC. Its translation is CASSLVGGISEQYF.

V is TRBV18 and J is TRBJ1-4; D unresolved. Germline assignment: CDR1 KGHSH and CDR2 LQKENI. V was pared by 0 bases and J by 7 bases, with 12 bases between. CDR3 length equals 15 residues. The CDR3 coding sequence is TGTGCCAGCTCACCACCGTCCGGACGGCTTGAAAAACTGTTTTTT. This translates into CASSPPSGRLEKLFF. Complete variable domain (other parts from reference TRBV18 and TRBJ1-4): NAGVMQNPRHLVRRRGQEARLRCSPMKGHSHVYWYRQLPEEGLKFMVYLQKENIIDESGMPKERFSAEFPKEGPSILRIQQVVRGDSAAYFCASSPPSGRLEKLFFGSGTQLSVL.